A single sample gave rise to the 20 T cell receptor beta chains below, sequenced in a study of neoadjuvant nivolumab and ipilimumab in lung cancer (dated by TCRdb to 2018 to 2020). The library was made by the immunoSEQ multiplex PCR assay. TCRdb stores this immuneACCESS table with in-frame sequences only. Part of the clones is absent; in the studies checked, under half of the shortfall reflects unresolved V genes, and no reason is known for the rest. This sample is represented by some 7,000 clones; over 80% of them were singletons. Of the sample, around 4.5% is held by the ten largest clones. Read against the paper, the sample's time point label means: at surgical resection after neoadjuvant nivolumab +/- ipilimumab. This sample comprised tumor tissue, obtained after neoadjuvant nivolumab, alone or with ipilimumab, at or shortly before surgery. These receptors were collected from an adult with non-small cell lung cancer.

The chain couples TRBV5-6 to TRBJ2-3; 12 positions agree with TRBD1. The CDR3 spans 18 residues. J lost 3 bases, V lost 0 bases, and 8 bases had no gene match. From germline, CDR1 is SGHDT and CDR2 YYEEEE. CDR3: CASSLAGTGGQLTDTQYF. DNA of the CDR3: TGTGCCAGCAGCTTGGCCGGGACAGGGGGCCAGTTAACAGATACGCAGTATTTT.

Only a few counts were recorded for this clone. The chain has TRBV14 and TRBJ2-1; 9 bases match TRBD2. With 4 bases clipped from V and 3 bases from J, the junction kept 4 bases outside the gene matches. This CDR3 has 15 residues. Germline-derived CDR1 and CDR2 are SGHDN and FVKESK. CDR3 DNA: TGTGCCAGCAGCCCGAGCGGGGGGAACTACAATGAGCAGTTCTTC. Its translation: CASSPSGGNYNEQFF.

The chain links TRBV10-2 to TRBJ2-7; D possibly corresponds to TRBD1 (6 bases). The germline V and J ends were trimmed by 3 bases and 8 bases, with 11 bases remaining between them. Germline-derived CDR1 and CDR2 are WSHSY and SAAADI. This CDR3 spans 12 amino acids. The CDR3 spells CASSDPQGKQYF. CDR3 DNA: TGCGCCAGCAGTGATCCTCAGGGGAAGCAGTACTTC.

The V gene is TRBV2, the J gene TRBJ2-7; D is unclear. Trimming left V 8 bases short and J 7 bases short, with 9 bases between. CDR3 length: 10 amino acids. Germline V gene data show CDR1 as SNHLY and CDR2 as FYNNEI. The CDR3 protein is CASGLGEQYF. The CDR3 coding sequence is TGTGCCAGCGGTCTGGGGGAGCAGTACTTC.

The chain has TRBV7-7 and TRBJ2-2, with D perhaps matching TRBD1 or TRBD2 (5 bases each). From germline, CDR1 is SSHAT and CDR2 FNYEAQ (reference sequence). This CDR3 region has 12 residues. Trimming took off 8 bases at V and 1 base at J, with 5 bases between the two ends. CDR3 nucleotides: TGTGCCAGCGGGGGGAACACCGGGGAGCTGTTTTTT. Protein sequence: CASGGNTGELFF.

The chain is built from TRBV4-1 and TRBJ2-1; 7 bases are shared with TRBD1. V lost 4 bases to trimming and J lost 1 base; unmatched junction nucleotides: 10. The CDR3 loop spans 17 amino acids. CDR1 is MGHRA, CDR2 YSYEKL, per germline. The CDR3 region has the DNA TGCGCCAGCAGCCGAGGTAGGGACAGACTATCCTACAATGAGCAGTTCTTC. Its translation: CASSRGRDRLSYNEQFF.

V usage is TRBV5-1 and J usage is TRBJ2-3, with a tentative D call TRBD2 (6 bases). CDR1 is SGHRS and CDR2 is YFSETQ in the germline V gene. The CDR3 consists of 13 residues. V was trimmed by 6 bases and J by 3 bases, leaving 11 bases between them. As DNA, the CDR3 is TGCGCCAGCACCATAGCGGCGACAGATACGCAGTATTTT. It yields the protein CASTIAATDTQYF.

The chain carries TRBV18 and TRBJ1-5; D gene uncertain. Trimming left V 6 bases short and J 2 bases short, with 14 bases between. This CDR3 region has 15 residues. CDR1 is KGHSH, CDR2 LQKENI, per germline. The CDR3 sequence is CASSPQDGRNQPQHF. CDR3 nucleotides: TGTGCCAGCTCTCCCCAGGATGGCCGCAATCAGCCCCAGCATTTT.

This chain links TRBV11-3 with TRBJ2-3; TRBD1 is a possible D gene (6 bases). V lost 3 bases to trimming and J lost 0 bases, with 7 bases between them. This CDR3 comprises 14 residues. Germline CDR1 SGHNT, CDR2 YENEEA. The CDR3 DNA follows: TGTGCCAGCAGCTTGGGGGCTAGCACAGATACGCAGTATTTT. Translation gives CASSLGASTDTQYF.

The V and J genes are TRBV2 and TRBJ1-1; TRBD1 might be the D (5 bases). Looked up from germline, CDR1 is SNHLY and CDR2 is FYNNEI. This CDR3 region has 14 residues. V gave up 5 bases and J gave up 0 bases, with 10 bases separating them. This CDR3 is CASSIQQVNTEAFF. CDR3 sequence (DNA): TGTGCCAGCAGTATCCAACAGGTGAACACTGAAGCTTTCTTT.

This chain connects TRBV6-6 to TRBJ2-1; 10 bases are a match to TRBD2. The CDR3 extends over 15 amino acids. V was pared by 6 bases and J by 5 bases, with 7 bases of the junction left unmatched. CDR1 and CDR2 from the germline V gene are MNHNY and SVGAGI (reference sequence). CDR3 protein: CASRPSGGAHNEQFF. The DNA for the CDR3 is TGTGCCAGCAGGCCCAGCGGGGGGGCTCACAATGAGCAGTTCTTC.

In this sample, this clone turned up once. V gene TRBV9 combines with J gene TRBJ1-1; unclear D gene. Germline V CDR1 and CDR2: SGDLS, YYNGEE. V was shortened by 0 bases and J by 1 base, with 4 bases between the two germline ends. The CDR3 loop spans 13 amino acids. The CDR3 bases are TGTGCCAGCAGCGTAGTTCAGAACACTGAAGCTTTCTTT. Amino acid sequence: CASSVVQNTEAFF.

The V and J genes are TRBV10-3 and TRBJ2-7, with TRBD2 matching over 8 bases. Germline values: CDR1 ENHRY, CDR2 SYGVKD. V dropped 4 bases and J dropped 1; count of bases not matched to a gene: 9. The CDR3 length is 16 residues. The CDR3 region is CAISAFKAGASYEQYF. The CDR3 DNA follows: TGTGCCATCAGTGCTTTTAAAGCGGGGGCTTCCTACGAGCAGTACTTC.

V and J are TRBV9 and TRBJ1-3, with D unclear. Germline CDR1 and CDR2: SGDLS and YYNGEE. The CDR3 spans 14 residues. V lost 0 bases and J lost 0, with 4 bases in between. The CDR3 loop is CASSVAHSGNTIYF. The CDR3 coding sequence is TGTGCCAGCAGCGTAGCGCACTCTGGAAACACCATATATTTT.

The chain carries TRBV6-6 and TRBJ1-1; TRBD1 matches 8 bases. The CDR3 extends over 14 amino acids. The germline V gene has CDR1 MNHNY and CDR2 SVGAGI (reference sequence). The V and J ends lost 4 bases and 7 bases, in that order; junction bases with no gene match: 8. The CDR3 nucleotides read TGTGCCAGCAGTTTCACGGGACAGGACAGTGAAGCTTTCTTT. Encoded protein: CASSFTGQDSEAFF.

The chain employs TRBV9 and TRBJ2-5, with 8 positions matching TRBD1. The V gene end was trimmed by 2 bases and the J gene end by 1 base; junction bases not matched to a gene: 16. The germline CDR1 and CDR2 sequences are SGDLS and YYNGEE. The CDR3 runs to 19 residues. In nucleotides, the CDR3 is TGTGCCAGCAGCGTGCAGGCTTCGACAGGGGCCTACACCCAAGAGACCCAGTACTTC. Its protein is CASSVQASTGAYTQETQYF.

The rearrangement uses TRBV5-4 and TRBJ2-5; D may be TRBD2 (5 bases). The germline V and J ends were trimmed by 5 bases and 5 bases, with 13 bases remaining between them. This CDR3 contains 13 residues. Germline-derived CDR1 and CDR2 are SGHNT and YYREEE (reference sequence). CDR3 nucleotides: TGTGCCAGCAGAGGCGGGTTTCGCGAGACCCAGTACTTC. Encoded protein: CASRGGFRETQYF.

This chain joins TRBV18 and TRBJ2-4; D might be TRBD2 (6 bases). Trimming removed 2 bases at V and 8 bases at J, with 13 bases between. CDR1 and CDR2 (germline): KGHSH, LQKENI. This CDR3 region has 14 residues. The CDR3 nucleotides are TGTGCCAGCTCACCAGGAGGAGGGGAGCACATTCAGTACTTC. Residues: CASSPGGGEHIQYF. Drawing the rest from reference TRBV18 and TRBJ2-4, the complete variable domain is NAGVMQNPRHLVRRRGQEARLRCSPMKGHSHVYWYRQLPEEGLKFMVYLQKENIIDESGMPKERFSAEFPKEGPSILRIQQVVRGDSAAYFCASSPGGGEHIQYFGAGTRLSVL.

This clone has only a few counts. As DNA, the CDR3 is TGTGCCAGCAGCTCATCATCCGGGACTCAGACTGCCTACGAGCAGTACTTC. Amino acids: CASSSSSGTQTAYEQYF. The chain links TRBV7-2 to TRBJ2-7, with a possible D match to TRBD2 (6 bases). The CDR3 runs to 17 residues. Germline V CDR1 and CDR2: SGHTA, FQGNSA. Trimming shortened V by 4 bases and J by 2 bases, and 21 bases separated the two germline ends.

Only a few counts were recorded for this clone. The chain links TRBV5-1 to TRBJ1-1; perhaps TRBD1 as D (5 bases). The V gene's germline CDR1 is SGHRS and CDR2 YFSETQ. The V gene lost 4 bases and the J gene lost 4 bases, with 11 bases spanning the gap. The CDR3 totals 13 residues. The CDR3 sequence is CASSPGGGTEAFF. CDR3 nucleotides: TGCGCCAGCAGCCCAGGTGGGGGCACTGAAGCTTTCTTT.